Listed below are T cell receptor beta chains from one sample, sequenced in a study of Graves' ophthalmopathy and Graves' hyperthyroidism. MiXCR was run by TCRdb on the multiplex PCR reads, yielding one entry per CDR3 protein. The table includes approximately 640,000 distinct CDR3 sequences, over 40% detected once. The sequenced sample consisted of peripheral blood. Every receptor here comes from an adult man with Graves' ophthalmopathy. CDR3s include the opening cysteine and the closing phenylalanine or tryptophan. Each record gives: clone size, J gene, D gene, V gene, CDR3 DNA, CDR3 protein. D genes are given only for firm matches. Some rows have no size entry. The others give once, few or many, or a class for an expanded clone.

-,TRBJ1-1,-,TRBV25-1,TGTGCCAGCTCACGGACGGGAGGGATCACTGAAGCTTTCTTT,CASSRTGGITEAFF
-,TRBJ2-2,-,TRBV6-5,TGTGCCAGCAGTTCCCTCCGACCGACCGGGGAGCTGTTTTTT,CASSSLRPTGELFF
few,TRBJ1-2,-,TRBV7-2,TGTGCCAGCAGCTTTGGGGGGGCTAACTATGGCTACACCTTC,CASSFGGANYGYTF
many,TRBJ2-7,TRBD2,TRBV19,TGTGCCAGTAGTATGGCCGGGACTAGCGTTTCCTACGAGCAGTACTTC,CASSMAGTSVSYEQYF
-,TRBJ1-1,-,TRBV12-3/TRBV12-4,TGTGCCAGCAGCGGAAGGACCCGGTCTGAAGCTTTCTTT,CASSGRTRSEAFF
few,TRBJ2-2,TRBD2,TRBV5-1,TGTGCCAGCAGCTCGCCGACTAGCGGGAGAGGGTTCGGGGAGCTGTTTTTT,CASSSPTSGRGFGELFF
many,TRBJ2-6,-,TRBV20-1,TGCAGTGCCATACAGGGTTCTGGGGCCAACGTCCTGACTTTC,CSAIQGSGANVLTF
many,TRBJ2-7,-,TRBV10-3,TGTGCCATGCCAGTCTACGAGCAGTACTTC,CAMPVYEQYF
many,TRBJ2-5,-,TRBV7-8,TGTGCCAGCAGACCAAGGGGGGTATTAGGGCAGACCCAGTACTTC,CASRPRGVLGQTQYF
few,TRBJ2-7,TRBD2,TRBV12-3/TRBV12-4,TGTGCCAGCAGTTTAGCGCCACTAGCGGGAGGCTCCTACGAGCAGTACTTC,CASSLAPLAGGSYEQYF
-,TRBJ2-1,-,TRBV20-1,TGCAGTGCTAGAGATCGGAATGAGCAGTTCTTC,CSARDRNEQFF
few,TRBJ2-3,TRBD2,TRBV11-2,TGTGCCAGCAGCTCAATCGGGGGGGCTTTAGATACGCAGTATTTT,CASSSIGGALDTQYF
-,TRBJ2-5,TRBD2,TRBV2,TGTGCCAGCAGTGAAGCGCCTACTAGCGGGAGGACCGATCAAGAGACCCAGTACTTC,CASSEAPTSGRTDQETQYF
-,TRBJ1-2,-,TRBV29-1,TGCAGCGTCTCGGGACACCGGGACTATGGCTACACCTTC,CSVSGHRDYGYTF